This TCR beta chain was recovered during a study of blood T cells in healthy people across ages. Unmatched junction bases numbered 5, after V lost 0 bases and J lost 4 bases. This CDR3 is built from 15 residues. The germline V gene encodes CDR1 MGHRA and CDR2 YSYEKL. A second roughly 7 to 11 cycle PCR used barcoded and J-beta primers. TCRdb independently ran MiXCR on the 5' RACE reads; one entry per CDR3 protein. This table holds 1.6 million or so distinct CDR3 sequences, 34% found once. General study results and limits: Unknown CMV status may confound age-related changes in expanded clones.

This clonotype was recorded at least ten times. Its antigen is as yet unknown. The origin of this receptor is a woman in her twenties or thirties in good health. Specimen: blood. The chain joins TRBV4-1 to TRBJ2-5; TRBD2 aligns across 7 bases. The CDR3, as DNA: TGCGCCAGCAGCCAAGAACACGGGAGGCCAGAGACCCAGTACTTC. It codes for CASSQEHGRPETQYF.